The 15 T cell receptor beta chains given below trace back to one sample, sequenced in a study of shared clonotypes between healthy human individuals (dated by TCRdb to 2019 to 2021). Libraries were constructed by the immunoSEQ multiplex PCR assay. TCRdb took this table from immuneACCESS and kept in-frame rearrangements with V and J called. Such tables lack part of the clones; where checked against another copy, unresolved V genes explain under half of the gap, and the rest is unexplained. The sample has 530,000 or so clones on record, approximately 79% of them singletons. 9.5% to 15% of the sample is held by the ten biggest clonotypes. Sequencing used PBMCs. These receptors all stem from a woman aged 40 to 49 in good health. Some clones in this sample may be carry-over from other donors' samples.

This chain uses TRBV19 with TRBJ1-5; D remains ambiguous. Per the germline V gene, CDR1 is LNHDA and CDR2 is SQIVND (reference sequence). V dropped 1 base and J dropped 2 bases, with 12 bases sitting between them. The CDR3 runs 16 residues. The CDR3 spells CASSIVYSRGNQPQHF. CDR3 nucleotide sequence: TGTGCCAGTAGTATAGTGTACAGCCGGGGCAATCAGCCCCAGCATTTT.

The rearrangement uses TRBV4-3 and TRBJ1-1; D perhaps matches TRBD1 (5 bases). This CDR3 is built from 14 residues. The germline CDR1 and CDR2 sequences are LGHNA and YSLEER. The V end lost 2 bases, the J end lost 0 bases, and 7 bases lay between the germline ends. CDR3 bases: TGCGCCAGCAGCCAAATGACAGTGAACACTGAAGCTTTCTTT. Translated, it gives CASSQMTVNTEAFF.

J is TRBJ2-5 and V is TRBV7-8; TRBD1 agrees at 9 bases. Germline lookup yields CDR1 SGHVS and CDR2 FQNEAQ. Unmatched junction bases numbered 8, after V lost 1 base and J lost 2 bases. This CDR3 has 17 amino acids. The CDR3 is CASSLVTGTGRQETQYF. CDR3 nucleotide sequence: TGTGCCAGCAGCTTAGTCACCGGGACAGGGCGTCAAGAGACCCAGTACTTC.

This rearrangement joins TRBV19 to TRBJ2-2; TRBD1 might be the D (5 bases). V was clipped by 4 bases and J by 4 bases, with 13 bases between them. Germline-derived CDR1 and CDR2 are LNHDA and SQIVND (reference sequence). The CDR3 length is 15 residues. CDR3 DNA: TGTGCCAGTAGTAATGCCAGAAGGGGCACCGGGGAGCTGTTTTTT. Translation gives CASSNARRGTGELFF.

The V and J genes are TRBV28 and TRBJ1-4, with a possible D match to TRBD1 (6 bases). Germline values: CDR1 MDHEN, CDR2 SYDVKM. The CDR3 runs 14 residues. V lost 6 bases and J 5 bases, leaving 13 bases between the germline ends. The CDR3 sequence is CASSTGGGNEKLFF. The CDR3 region has the DNA TGTGCCAGCAGCACGGGAGGGGGGAATGAAAAACTGTTTTTT.

Concerning this clone itself: The junction differs from germline at one of its ends, possibly a read error. J is TRBJ1-2 and V is TRBV6-1; a weak D match, TRBD1 (6 bases). Per the germline V gene, CDR1 is MNHNS and CDR2 is SASEGT. The CDR3 has 13 amino acids. Here the CDR3 reads CAISETTGSVVTF. The DNA for the CDR3 is TGTGCCATCAGTGAGACGACAGGCAGTGTCGTTACCTTC.

Only one count was recorded for this clone. The V gene is TRBV29-1, the J gene TRBJ2-7; no firm D call. This CDR3 is 12 amino acids long. CDR1 is SQVTM and CDR2 is ANQGSEA in the germline V gene. Trimming left V 4 bases short and J 3 bases short, with 10 bases between. The CDR3 loop is CSVGVDGYEQYF. As DNA, the CDR3 is TGCAGCGTTGGTGTTGACGGCTACGAGCAGTACTTC.

For the CDR3, the DNA is TGTGCCAGCAGCCAGGGACAGGCACCCTACGAGCAGTACTTC. Amino acid sequence: CASSQGQAPYEQYF. The chain has TRBV5-5 and TRBJ2-7, with TRBD1 matching over 8 bases. This CDR3 has 14 residues. Trimming removed 4 bases from V and 2 bases from J; junction bases left unmatched: 5. Germline CDR1 and CDR2: SGHKS and YYEKEE (reference sequence).

V and J are TRBV27 and TRBJ2-7; D might be TRBD2 (5 bases). V was clipped by 3 bases and J by 0 bases, with 9 bases between them. Germline values: CDR1 MNHEY, CDR2 SMNVEV (reference sequence). The CDR3 has 14 residues. The CDR3: CASSFHTSSYEQYF. The CDR3 bases are TGTGCCAGCAGTTTTCACACTAGCTCCTACGAGCAGTACTTC.

Only one count was recorded for this clone. The CDR3 spells CATSRGLAGETQYF. DNA for the CDR3: TGTGCCACCAGCAGAGGCCTAGCGGGAGAGACCCAGTACTTC. The chain employs TRBV15 and TRBJ2-5; 8 nucleotides line up with TRBD2. The CDR3 sequence is 14 residues long. Germline trimming cut 1 base from V and 4 bases from J; bases unmatched to any gene: 2. The germline V gene encodes CDR1 LNHNV and CDR2 YYDKDF (reference sequence).

This sequence joins TRBV6-1 and TRBJ2-1; D not resolved. The germline CDR1 and CDR2 sequences are MNHNS and SASEGT. The CDR3 consists of 14 residues. Trimming shortened V by 5 bases and J by 1 base, and 9 bases separated the two germline ends. CDR3 region: CASSFETSYNEQFF. The CDR3 DNA follows: TGTGCCAGCAGTTTTGAGACATCCTACAATGAGCAGTTCTTC.

V and J are TRBV5-6 and TRBJ2-5; TRBD2 agrees at 7 bases. The assigned J gene may be wrong: the sequence end matches TRBJ2-7 better. The length of the CDR3 is 15 residues. Germline-derived CDR1 and CDR2 are SGHDT and YYEEEE. DNA of the CDR3: TGTGCCAGCAGCTTCTTCAGCGGGACTGACTACGAGCAGTACTTC. Translated: CASSFFSGTDYEQYF.

Concerning this clone: This sample includes further DNA sequences coding for the same CDR3. This chain links TRBV7-3 with TRBJ2-2; D gene unclear. The V end was cut by 0 bases, the J end by 6 bases, with 5 bases between. Germline CDR1 reads SGHTA; CDR2 reads FQGTGA. This CDR3 contains 13 residues. The CDR3 bases are TGTGCCAGCAGCTTAACTGGGTCCGGGGAGCTGTTTTTT. Its protein is CASSLTGSGELFF.

Here the CDR3 DNA reads TGTGCCAGCAGCCCATACAGGGAATACACTGAAGCTTTCTTT. It translates to CASSPYREYTEAFF. This chain connects TRBV7-2 to TRBJ1-1, with D perhaps TRBD1 (6 bases). This CDR3 contains 14 residues. CDR1 SGHTA and CDR2 FQGNSA come from the germline V gene. Between the trimmed V and J ends, which lost 5 bases and 3 bases, there was a span of 13 bases.

The V call is TRBV5-1, the J call TRBJ2-6; D is unclear. This CDR3 has 15 residues. Between the trimmed V and J ends, which lost 0 bases and 2 bases, there was a span of 6 bases. Germline V CDR1 and CDR2: SGHRS, YFSETQ. CDR3 DNA sequence: TGCGCCAGCAGCTTGGCGGAACCTGGGGCCAACGTCCTGACTTTC. As protein: CASSLAEPGANVLTF.